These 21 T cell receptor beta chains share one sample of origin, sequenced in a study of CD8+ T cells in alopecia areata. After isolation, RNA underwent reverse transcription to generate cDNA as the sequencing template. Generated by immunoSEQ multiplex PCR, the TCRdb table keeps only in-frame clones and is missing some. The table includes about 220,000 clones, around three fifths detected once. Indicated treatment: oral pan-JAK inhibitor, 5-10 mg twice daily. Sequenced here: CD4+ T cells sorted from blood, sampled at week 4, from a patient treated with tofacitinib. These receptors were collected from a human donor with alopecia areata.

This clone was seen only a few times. CDR3 sequence reads: CSVATGQMNTEAFF. CDR3 sequence (DNA): TGCAGCGTTGCAACGGGACAGATGAACACTGAAGCTTTCTTT. This chain uses TRBV29-1 with TRBJ1-1; TRBD1 matches at 7 bases. Germline V lookup: CDR1 SQVTM, CDR2 ANQGSEA. The V segment lost 4 bases and the J segment 0 bases; nucleotides outside the gene matches: 5. This CDR3 is 14 amino acids long.

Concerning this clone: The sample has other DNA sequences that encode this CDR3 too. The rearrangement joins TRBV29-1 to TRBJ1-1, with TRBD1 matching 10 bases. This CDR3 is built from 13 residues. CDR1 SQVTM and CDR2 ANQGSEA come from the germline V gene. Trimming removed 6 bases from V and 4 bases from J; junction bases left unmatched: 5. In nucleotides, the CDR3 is TGCAGCGTGGTCCGGGACAGGGGCACTGAAGCTTTCTTT. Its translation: CSVVRDRGTEAFF.

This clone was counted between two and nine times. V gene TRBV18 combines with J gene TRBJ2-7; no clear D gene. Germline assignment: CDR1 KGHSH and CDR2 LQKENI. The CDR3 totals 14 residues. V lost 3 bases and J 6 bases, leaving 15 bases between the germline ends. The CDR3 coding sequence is TGTGCCAGCTCACCTACTCCGGCTGTCCGCGAGCAGTACTTC. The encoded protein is CASSPTPAVREQYF. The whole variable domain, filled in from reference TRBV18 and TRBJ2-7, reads NAGVMQNPRHLVRRRGQEARLRCSPMKGHSHVYWYRQLPEEGLKFMVYLQKENIIDESGMPKERFSAEFPKEGPSILRIQQVVRGDSAAYFCASSPTPAVREQYFGPGTRLTVT.

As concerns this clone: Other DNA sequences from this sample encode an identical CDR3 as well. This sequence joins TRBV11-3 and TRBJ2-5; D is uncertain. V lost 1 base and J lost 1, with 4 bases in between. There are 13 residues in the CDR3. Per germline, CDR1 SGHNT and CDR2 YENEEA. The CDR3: CASSLGIQETQYF. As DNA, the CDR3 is TGTGCCAGCAGCTTAGGGATCCAAGAGACCCAGTACTTC.

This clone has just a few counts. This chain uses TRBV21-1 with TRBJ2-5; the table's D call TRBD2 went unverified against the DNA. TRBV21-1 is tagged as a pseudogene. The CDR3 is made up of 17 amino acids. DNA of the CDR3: TGTGCCAGCAACCCTCGTTCGACTCGCTGGAGCCAAGAGACCCAGTACTTC. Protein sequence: CASNPRSTRWSQETQYF.

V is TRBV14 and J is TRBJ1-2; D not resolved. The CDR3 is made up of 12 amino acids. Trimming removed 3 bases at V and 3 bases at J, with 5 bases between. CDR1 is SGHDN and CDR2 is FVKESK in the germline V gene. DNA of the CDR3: TGTGCCAGCAGCCAGTCATACTATGGCTACACCTTC. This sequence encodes CASSQSYYGYTF. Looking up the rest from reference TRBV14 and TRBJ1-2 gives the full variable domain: EAGVTQFPSHSVIEKGQTVTLRCDPISGHDNLYWYRRVMGKEIKFLLHFVKESKQDESGMPNNRFLAERTGGTYSTLKVQPAELEDSGVYFCASSQSYYGYTFGSGTRLTVV.

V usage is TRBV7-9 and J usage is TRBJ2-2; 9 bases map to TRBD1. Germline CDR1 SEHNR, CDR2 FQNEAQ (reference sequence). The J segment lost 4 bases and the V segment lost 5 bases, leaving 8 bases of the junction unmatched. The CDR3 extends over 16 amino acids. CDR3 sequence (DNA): TGTGCCAGCAGCCCACGGACAGGGGAGATCACCGGGGAGCTGTTTTTT. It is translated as CASSPRTGEITGELFF.

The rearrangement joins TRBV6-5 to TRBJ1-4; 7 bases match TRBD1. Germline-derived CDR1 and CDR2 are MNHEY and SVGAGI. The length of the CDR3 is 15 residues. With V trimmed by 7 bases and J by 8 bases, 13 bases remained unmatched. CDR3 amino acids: CASMGHTSRGEKLFF. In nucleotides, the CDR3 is TGTGCCAGCATGGGCCACACCAGCAGGGGGGAAAAACTGTTTTTT.

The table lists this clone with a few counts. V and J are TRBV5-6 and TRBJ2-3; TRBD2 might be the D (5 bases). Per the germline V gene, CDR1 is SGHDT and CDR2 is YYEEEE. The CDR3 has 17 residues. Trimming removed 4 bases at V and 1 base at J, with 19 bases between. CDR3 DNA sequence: TGTGCCAGCAGCCCGAGGATTCGGGGTGGTGGCACAGATACGCAGTATTTT. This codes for CASSPRIRGGGTDTQYF.

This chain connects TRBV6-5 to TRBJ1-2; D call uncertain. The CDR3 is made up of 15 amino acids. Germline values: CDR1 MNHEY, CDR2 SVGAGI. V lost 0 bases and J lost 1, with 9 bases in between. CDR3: CASSYSGGNNYGYTF. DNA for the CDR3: TGTGCCAGCAGTTACTCTGGAGGGAATAACTATGGCTACACCTTC.

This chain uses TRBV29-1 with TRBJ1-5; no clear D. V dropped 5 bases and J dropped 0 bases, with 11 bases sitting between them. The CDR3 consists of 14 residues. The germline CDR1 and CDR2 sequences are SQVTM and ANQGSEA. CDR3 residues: CSVLVQDSNQPQHF. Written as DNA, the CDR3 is TGCAGCGTTTTGGTCCAGGATAGCAATCAGCCCCAGCATTTT.

CDR3 residues: CASSLQTSSTDTQYF. The CDR3 DNA reads TGTGCCAGCAGCTTACAGACCTCTAGCACAGATACGCAGTATTTT. The gene calls are TRBV7-2 and TRBJ2-3; no reliable D call. V was clipped by 2 bases and J by 0 bases, with 9 bases between them. Germline V lookup: CDR1 SGHTA, CDR2 FQGNSA. The CDR3 has 15 amino acids.

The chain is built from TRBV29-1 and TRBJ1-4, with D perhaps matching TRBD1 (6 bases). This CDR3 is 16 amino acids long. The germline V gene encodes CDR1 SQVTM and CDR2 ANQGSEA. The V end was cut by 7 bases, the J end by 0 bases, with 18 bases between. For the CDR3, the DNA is TGCAGCGGGGCTCAGGGGAGGGGTCCAACTAATGAAAAACTGTTTTTT. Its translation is CSGAQGRGPTNEKLFF.

CDR3 protein: CASSFRGAGTDTQYF. CDR3 sequence (DNA): TGTGCCAGCAGCTTCAGGGGCGCGGGCACAGATACGCAGTATTTT. This chain uses TRBV11-2 with TRBJ2-3; D may be TRBD1 (6 bases). Germline V lookup: CDR1 SGHAT, CDR2 FQNNGV. The ends were cut back, 3 bases at V and 1 base at J, with 11 bases in the middle. This CDR3 comprises 15 residues.

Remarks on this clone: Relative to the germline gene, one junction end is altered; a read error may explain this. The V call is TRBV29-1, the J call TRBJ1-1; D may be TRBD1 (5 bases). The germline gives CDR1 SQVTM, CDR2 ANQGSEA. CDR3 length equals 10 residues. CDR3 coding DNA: TGCAGCGCTTTTGGGGGGAGGGCGGACTTT. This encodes CSAFGGRADF.

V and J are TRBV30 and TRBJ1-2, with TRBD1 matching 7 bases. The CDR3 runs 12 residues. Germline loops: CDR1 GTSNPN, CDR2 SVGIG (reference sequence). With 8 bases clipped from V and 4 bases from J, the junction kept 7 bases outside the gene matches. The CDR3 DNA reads TGTGCCCGGAAACAGGGGCCCTATGGCTACACCTTC. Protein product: CARKQGPYGYTF.

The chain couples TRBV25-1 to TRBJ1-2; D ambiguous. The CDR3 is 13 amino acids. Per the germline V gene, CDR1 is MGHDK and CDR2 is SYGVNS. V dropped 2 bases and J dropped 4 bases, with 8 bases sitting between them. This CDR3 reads CASSEGGPYGYTF. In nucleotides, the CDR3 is TGTGCCAGCAGTGAAGGAGGCCCCTATGGCTACACCTTC.

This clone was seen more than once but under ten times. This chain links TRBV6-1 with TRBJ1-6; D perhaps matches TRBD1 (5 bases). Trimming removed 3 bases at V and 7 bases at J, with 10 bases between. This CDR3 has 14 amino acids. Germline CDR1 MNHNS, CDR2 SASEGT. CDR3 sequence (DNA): TGTGCCAGCAGTGAGGTGCGGGGGAATTCACCCCTCCACTTT. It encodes CASSEVRGNSPLHF.

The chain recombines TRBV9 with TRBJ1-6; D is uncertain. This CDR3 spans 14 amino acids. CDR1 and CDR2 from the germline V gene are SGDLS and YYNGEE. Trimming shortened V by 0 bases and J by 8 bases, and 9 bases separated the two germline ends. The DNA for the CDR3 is TGTGCCAGCAGCGTAGAACCGTTAGATTCACCCCTCCACTTT. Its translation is CASSVEPLDSPLHF.

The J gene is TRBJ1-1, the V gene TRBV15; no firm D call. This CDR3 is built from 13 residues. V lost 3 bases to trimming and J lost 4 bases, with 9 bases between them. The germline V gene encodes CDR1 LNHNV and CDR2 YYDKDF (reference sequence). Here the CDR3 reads CATSRQVVTEAFF. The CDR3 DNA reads TGTGCCACCAGCAGGCAGGTTGTCACTGAAGCTTTCTTT.

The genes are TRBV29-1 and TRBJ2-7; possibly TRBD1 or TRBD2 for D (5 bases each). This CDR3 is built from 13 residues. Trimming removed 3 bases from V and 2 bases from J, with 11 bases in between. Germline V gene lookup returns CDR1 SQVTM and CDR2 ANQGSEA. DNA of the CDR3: TGCAGCGTTGATCGGGACGGCACCTACGAGCAGTACTTC. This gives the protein CSVDRDGTYEQYF.